The text below deals with one TCR beta chain. No antigen is known for it. This record belongs to a study of blood T cells in healthy people across ages. Germline V gene data show CDR1 as SEHNR and CDR2 as FQNEAQ (reference sequence). V was trimmed by 1 base and J by 8 bases, leaving 17 bases between them. The CDR3 runs 15 residues. Study outcomes and limitations: Aged donors had fewer naive CD4+ cells and lower diversity than long-lived donors. A roughly linear fall in TCR beta diversity per million T cells was seen with increasing age. Because sorting was not performed, PBMCs prevented conclusive naive versus antigen-experienced comparison.

Alongside a J-beta primer mix, a sample-barcoded 5' primer served in a second PCR lasting about 7 to 11 cycles. TCRdb used MiXCR to reprocess the 5' RACE reads, holding one entry per CDR3 protein. The sample lists 950,000 to 1,200,000 distinct CDR3 sequences, 30% to 40% occurring once. The V gene is TRBV7-9, the J gene TRBJ1-2; no reliable D call. Input material: blood. The receptor's source is a man aged 18 to 30 in good health. In DNA form, the CDR3 reads TGTGCCAGCAGCTTAGTAGGTTCTTCGGGGTTCGGCTACACCTTC. It encodes CASSLVGSSGFGYTF.